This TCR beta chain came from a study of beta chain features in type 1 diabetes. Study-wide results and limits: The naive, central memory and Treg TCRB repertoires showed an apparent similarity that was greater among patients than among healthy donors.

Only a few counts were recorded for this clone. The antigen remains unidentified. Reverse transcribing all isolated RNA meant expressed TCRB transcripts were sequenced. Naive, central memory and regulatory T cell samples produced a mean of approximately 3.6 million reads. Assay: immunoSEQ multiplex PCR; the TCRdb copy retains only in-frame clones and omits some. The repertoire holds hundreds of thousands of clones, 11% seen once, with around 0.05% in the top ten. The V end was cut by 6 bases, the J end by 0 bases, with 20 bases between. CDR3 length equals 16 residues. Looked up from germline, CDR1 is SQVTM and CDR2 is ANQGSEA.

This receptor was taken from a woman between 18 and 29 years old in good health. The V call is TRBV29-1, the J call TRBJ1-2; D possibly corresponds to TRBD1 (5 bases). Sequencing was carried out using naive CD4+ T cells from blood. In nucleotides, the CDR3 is TGCAGCGTGTTTGGAGGGTTGGGGGACCCTAACTATGGCTACACCTTC. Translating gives CSVFGGLGDPNYGYTF. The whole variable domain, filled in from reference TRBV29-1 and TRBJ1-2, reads SAVISQKPSRDICQRGTSLTIQCQVDSQVTMMFWYRQQPGQSLTLIATANQGSEATYESGFVIDKFPISRPNLTFSTLTVSNMSPEDSSIYLCSVFGGLGDPNYGYTFGSGTRLTVV.